Given below is one T cell receptor beta chain in context. Assay: immunoSEQ multiplex PCR; the TCRdb copy retains only in-frame clones and omits some. The profile shows 60,000 to 85,000 clones, 91% of them singletons. The sample comes from a study of blood T cell repertoires in COVID-19. Germline CDR1 is SGHRS and CDR2 is YFSETQ. This CDR3 has 13 amino acids. Trimming cost V 0 bases and J 6 bases, with 9 bases left between them. The clonotype comes from a man in his forties with COVID-19, enrolled during active disease. The chain combines TRBV5-1 with TRBJ1-2; D remains unclear. The sample consisted of peripheral blood. The CDR3, as DNA: TGCGCCAGCAGCTTGGGCAGTGGAGATGGCTACACCTTC. Translating gives CASSLGSGDGYTF.